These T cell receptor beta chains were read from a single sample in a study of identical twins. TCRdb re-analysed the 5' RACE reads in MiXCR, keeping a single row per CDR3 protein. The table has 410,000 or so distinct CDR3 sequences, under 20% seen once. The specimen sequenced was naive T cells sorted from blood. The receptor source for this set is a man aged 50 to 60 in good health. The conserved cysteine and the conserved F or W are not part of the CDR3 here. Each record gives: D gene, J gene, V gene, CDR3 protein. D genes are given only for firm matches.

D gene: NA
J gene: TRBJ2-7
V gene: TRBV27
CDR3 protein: ASSLRRGLDEQY

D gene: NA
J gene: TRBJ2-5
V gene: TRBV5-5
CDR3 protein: ASSLSLQETQY

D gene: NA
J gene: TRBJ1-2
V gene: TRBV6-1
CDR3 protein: ASRSTQGNYGYT

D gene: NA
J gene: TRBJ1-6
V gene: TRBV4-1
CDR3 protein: ASSLKNGGESPLH

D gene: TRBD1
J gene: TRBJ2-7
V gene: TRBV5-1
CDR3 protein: ASSLTTGQIYEQY

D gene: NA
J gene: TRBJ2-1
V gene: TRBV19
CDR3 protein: ASSLQAGSYNEQF

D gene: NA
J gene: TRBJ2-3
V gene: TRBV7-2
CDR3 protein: ASSFQGAADTQY

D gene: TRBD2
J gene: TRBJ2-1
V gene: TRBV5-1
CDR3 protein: ASSPTSGGAYNEQF

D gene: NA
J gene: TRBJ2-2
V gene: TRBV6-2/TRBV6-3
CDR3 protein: ATRGASTGELF

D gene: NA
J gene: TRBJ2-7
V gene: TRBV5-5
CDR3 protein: ASSLVLQAYEQY

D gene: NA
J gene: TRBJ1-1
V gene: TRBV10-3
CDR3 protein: ASMERMNTEAF

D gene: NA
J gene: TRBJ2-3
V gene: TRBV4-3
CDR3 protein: ASSQDWTWADTQY

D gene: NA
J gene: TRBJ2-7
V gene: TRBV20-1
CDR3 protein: SASDSGLHEQY

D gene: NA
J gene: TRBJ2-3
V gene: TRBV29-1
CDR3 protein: SVERGGVSTDTQY

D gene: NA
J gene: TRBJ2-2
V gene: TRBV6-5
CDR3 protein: ASSYPRYTGELF

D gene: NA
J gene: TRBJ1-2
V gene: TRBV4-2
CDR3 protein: ASSPGRGDYGYT

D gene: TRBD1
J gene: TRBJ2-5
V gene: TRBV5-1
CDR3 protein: ASSLQGFQETQY

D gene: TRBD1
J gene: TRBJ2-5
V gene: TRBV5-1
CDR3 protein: ASSLQGAIGETQY

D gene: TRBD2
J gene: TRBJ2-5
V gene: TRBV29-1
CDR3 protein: SVEGGLAGFRETQY

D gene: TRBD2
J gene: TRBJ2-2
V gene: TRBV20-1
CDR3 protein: SARKLAGTNTGELF

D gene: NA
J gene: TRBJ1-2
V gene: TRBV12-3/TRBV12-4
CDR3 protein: ASTGRVVSGGGYT

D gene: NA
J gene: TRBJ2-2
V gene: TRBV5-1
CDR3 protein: ASSFGSNTGELF

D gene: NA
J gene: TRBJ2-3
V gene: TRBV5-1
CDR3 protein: ASRRLAGAPILTDTQY

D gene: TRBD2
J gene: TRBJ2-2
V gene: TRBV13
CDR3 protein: ASSLDGTSGNTGELF

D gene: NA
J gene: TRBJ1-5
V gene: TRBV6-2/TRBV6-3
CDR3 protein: ASSYSGRQPQH

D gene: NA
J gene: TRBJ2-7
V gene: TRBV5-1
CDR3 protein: ASSRGSVGYSYEQY

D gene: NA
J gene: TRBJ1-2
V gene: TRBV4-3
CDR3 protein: ASSQAWGGSGYGYT

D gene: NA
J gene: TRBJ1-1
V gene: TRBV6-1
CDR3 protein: ASIGTEAF